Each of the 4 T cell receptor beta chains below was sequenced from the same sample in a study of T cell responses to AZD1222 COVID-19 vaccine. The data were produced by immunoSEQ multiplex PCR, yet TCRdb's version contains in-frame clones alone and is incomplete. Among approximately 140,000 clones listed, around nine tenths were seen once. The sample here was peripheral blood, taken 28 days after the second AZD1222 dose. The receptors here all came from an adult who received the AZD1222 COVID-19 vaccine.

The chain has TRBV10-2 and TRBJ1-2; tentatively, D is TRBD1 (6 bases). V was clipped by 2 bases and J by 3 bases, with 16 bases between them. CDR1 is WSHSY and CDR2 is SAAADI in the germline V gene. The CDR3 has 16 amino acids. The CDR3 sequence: CASSETIRGIDYGYTF. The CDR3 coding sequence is TGCGCCAGCAGTGAGACAATCAGGGGTATTGACTATGGCTACACCTTC.

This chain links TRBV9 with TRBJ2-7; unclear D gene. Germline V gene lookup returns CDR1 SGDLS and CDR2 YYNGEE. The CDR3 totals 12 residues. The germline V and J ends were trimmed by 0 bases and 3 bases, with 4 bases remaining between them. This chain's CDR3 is CASSVVVYEQYV. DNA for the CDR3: TGTGCCAGCAGCGTAGTCGTCTACGAGCAGTACGTC.

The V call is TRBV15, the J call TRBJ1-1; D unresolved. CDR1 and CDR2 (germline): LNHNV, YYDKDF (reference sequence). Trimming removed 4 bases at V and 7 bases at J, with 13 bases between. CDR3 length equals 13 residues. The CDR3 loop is CATSKIAWGEAFF. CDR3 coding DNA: TGTGCCACCAGCAAAATAGCCTGGGGTGAAGCTTTCTTT.

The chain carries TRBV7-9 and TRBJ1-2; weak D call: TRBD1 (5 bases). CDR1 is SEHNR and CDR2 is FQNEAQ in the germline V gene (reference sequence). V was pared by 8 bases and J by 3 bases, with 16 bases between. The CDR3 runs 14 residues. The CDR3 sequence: CASSGTAGYYGYTF. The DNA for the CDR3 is TGTGCCAGCTCCGGGACCGCCGGATACTATGGCTACACCTTC.